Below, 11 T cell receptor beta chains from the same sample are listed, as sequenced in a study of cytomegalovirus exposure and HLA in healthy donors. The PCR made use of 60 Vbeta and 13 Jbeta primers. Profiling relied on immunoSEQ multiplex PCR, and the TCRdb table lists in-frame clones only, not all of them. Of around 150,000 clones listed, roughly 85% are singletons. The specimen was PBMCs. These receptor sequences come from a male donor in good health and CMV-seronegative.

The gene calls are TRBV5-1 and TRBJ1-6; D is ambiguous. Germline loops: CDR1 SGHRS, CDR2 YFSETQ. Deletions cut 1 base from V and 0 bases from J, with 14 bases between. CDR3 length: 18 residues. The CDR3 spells CASSLKTSPSSYNSPLHF. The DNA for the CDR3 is TGCGCCAGCAGCTTGAAGACTTCACCTAGCTCCTATAATTCACCCCTCCACTTT.

The CDR3 sequence is CASYRGNTGELFF. The CDR3 coding sequence is TGTGCCAGCTATAGGGGGAACACCGGGGAGCTGTTTTTT. J is TRBJ2-2 and V is TRBV6-5, with a weak D call TRBD1 (5 bases). The germline CDR1 and CDR2 sequences are MNHEY and SVGAGI. V lost 8 bases and J 1 base, leaving 8 bases between the germline ends. CDR3 length: 13 amino acids.

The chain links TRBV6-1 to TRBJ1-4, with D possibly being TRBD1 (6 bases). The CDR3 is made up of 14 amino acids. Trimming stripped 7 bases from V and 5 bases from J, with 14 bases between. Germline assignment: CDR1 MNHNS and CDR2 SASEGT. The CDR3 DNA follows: TGTGCCAGCATAAGGGACACGACGAATGAAAAACTGTTTTTT. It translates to CASIRDTTNEKLFF.

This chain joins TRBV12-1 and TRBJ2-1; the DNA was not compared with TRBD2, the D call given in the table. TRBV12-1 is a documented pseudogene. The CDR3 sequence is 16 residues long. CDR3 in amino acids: CASSERGLAVNNEQFF. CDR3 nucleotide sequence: TGTGCCAGCAGCGAACGAGGACTAGCGGTAAACAATGAGCAGTTCTTC.

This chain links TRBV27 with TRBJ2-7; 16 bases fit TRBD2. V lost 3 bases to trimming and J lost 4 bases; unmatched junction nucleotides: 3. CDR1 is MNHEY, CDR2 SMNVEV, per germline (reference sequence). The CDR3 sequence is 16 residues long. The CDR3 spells CASSFGTSGGGYEQYF. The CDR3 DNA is TGTGCCAGCAGTTTCGGGACTAGCGGGGGGGGGTACGAGCAGTACTTC.

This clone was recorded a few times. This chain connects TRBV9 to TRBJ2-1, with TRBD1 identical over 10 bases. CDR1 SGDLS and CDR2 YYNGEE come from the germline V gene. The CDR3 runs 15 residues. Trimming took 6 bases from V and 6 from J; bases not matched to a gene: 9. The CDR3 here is CASTRDRGTLNEQFF. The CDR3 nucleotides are TGTGCCAGCACCCGGGACAGGGGTACGCTCAATGAGCAGTTCTTC.

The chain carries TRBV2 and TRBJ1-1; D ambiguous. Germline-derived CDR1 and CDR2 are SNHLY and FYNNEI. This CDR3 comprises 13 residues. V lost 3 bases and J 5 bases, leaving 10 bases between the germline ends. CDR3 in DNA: TGTGCCAGCAGTGATGACTCCAGAACTGAAGCTTTCTTT. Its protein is CASSDDSRTEAFF. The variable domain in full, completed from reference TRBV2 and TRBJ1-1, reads EPEVTQTPSHQVTQMGQEVILRCVPISNHLYFYWYRQILGQKVEFLVSFYNNEISEKSEIFDDQFSVERPDGSNFTLKIRSTKLEDSAMYFCASSDDSRTEAFFGQGTRLTVV.

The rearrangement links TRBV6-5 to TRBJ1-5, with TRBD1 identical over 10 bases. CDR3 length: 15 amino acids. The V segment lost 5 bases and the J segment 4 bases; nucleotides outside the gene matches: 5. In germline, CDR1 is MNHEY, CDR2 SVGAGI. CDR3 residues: CASSRGTGANQPQHF. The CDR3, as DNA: TGTGCCAGCAGTCGTGGGACAGGGGCAAATCAGCCCCAGCATTTT.

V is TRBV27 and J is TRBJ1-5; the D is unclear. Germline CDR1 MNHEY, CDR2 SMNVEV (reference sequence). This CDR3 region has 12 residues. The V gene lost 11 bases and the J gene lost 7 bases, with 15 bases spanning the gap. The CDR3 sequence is CASEGTGQPQHF. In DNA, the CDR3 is TGTGCCTCGGAGGGTACGGGCCAGCCCCAGCATTTT.

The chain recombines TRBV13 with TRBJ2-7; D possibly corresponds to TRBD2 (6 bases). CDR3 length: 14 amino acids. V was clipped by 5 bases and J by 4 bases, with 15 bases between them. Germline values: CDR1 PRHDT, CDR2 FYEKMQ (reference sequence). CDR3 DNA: TGTGCCAGCAGCCCCGCGGGACCAGTATACGAGCAGTACTTC. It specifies CASSPAGPVYEQYF.

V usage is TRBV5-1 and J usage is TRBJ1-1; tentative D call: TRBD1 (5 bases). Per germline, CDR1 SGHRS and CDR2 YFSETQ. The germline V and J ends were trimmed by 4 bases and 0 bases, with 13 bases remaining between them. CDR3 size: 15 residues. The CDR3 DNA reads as TGCGCCAGCAGCGACCAAGGGGTTGTGAACACTGAAGCTTTCTTT. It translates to CASSDQGVVNTEAFF.